The 28 T cell receptor beta chains in this list originate from one sample, sequenced in a study of T cells in localized non-small cell lung cancer (dated by TCRdb to 2019 to 2021). Library preparation employed the immunoSEQ multiplex PCR assay. In TCRdb, the immuneACCESS table is reduced to in-frame sequences with V and J assigned. These tables do not hold every clone; where another copy was compared, an unresolved V gene accounts for under half, and the others remain unexplained. The sample table records around 26,000 clones; over 75% of these occur just once. The leading ten clones occupy approximately 9.5% of the sample. The material sequenced was peripheral blood, taken before any cancer treatment. The receptor source for this set is a man aged 40 to 69 with stage III squamous cell lung carcinoma.

The CDR3, as DNA: TGTGCCAGCAGCACCCGGATAACAAACACTGAAGCTTTCTTT. Residues: CASSTRITNTEAFF. V and J are TRBV9 and TRBJ1-1; no reliable D call. CDR1 is SGDLS, CDR2 YYNGEE, per germline. V lost 4 bases to trimming and J lost 2 bases, with 12 bases between them. CDR3 length: 14 amino acids.

The rearrangement joins TRBV13 to TRBJ1-2; D is ambiguous. From germline, CDR1 is PRHDT and CDR2 FYEKMQ (reference sequence). This CDR3 has 14 amino acids. Trimming pared 1 base from V and 6 bases from J, leaving 12 bases between. The CDR3 region is CASSLEHTRNGYTF. In DNA, the CDR3 is TGTGCCAGCAGCTTAGAACACACTCGGAATGGCTACACCTTC.

This chain links TRBV10-2 with TRBJ2-3; D not certain. CDR3 length equals 12 residues. Trimming stripped 8 bases from V and 6 bases from J, with 12 bases between. In germline, CDR1 is WSHSY, CDR2 SAAADI. CDR3 sequence reads: CASSKGRDTQYF. As DNA, the CDR3 is TGCGCCAGCTCGAAGGGAAGGGATACGCAGTATTTT.

The rearrangement uses TRBV20-1 and TRBJ2-1; maybe TRBD1 (6 bases). The germline V gene has CDR1 DFQATT and CDR2 SNEGSKA (reference sequence). The CDR3 covers 11 residues. CDR3 region: CSPTGSGEQFF. CDR3 coding DNA: TGCAGCCCTACAGGGTCAGGTGAGCAGTTCTTC.

V and J are TRBV7-6 and TRBJ2-1; D is possibly TRBD2 (6 bases). This CDR3 has 17 amino acids. V gave up 0 bases and J gave up 7 bases, with 19 bases separating them. Germline CDR1 is SGHVS and CDR2 is FNYEAQ. CDR3 in DNA: TGTGCCAGCAGCTTAGCGAGGGCTGCTAGCGAAAGGAATGAGCAGTTCTTC. It translates to CASSLARAASERNEQFF.

The gene calls are TRBV4-1 and TRBJ2-7; the D is unclear. The CDR3 length is 13 residues. CDR1 and CDR2 (germline): MGHRA, YSYEKL. V gave up 0 bases and J gave up 4 bases, with 7 bases separating them. The CDR3 sequence is CASSQDQAYEQYF. Here the CDR3 DNA reads TGCGCCAGCAGCCAAGATCAAGCTTACGAGCAGTACTTC.

V is TRBV9 and J is TRBJ1-6; 7 bases line up with TRBD1. The germline CDR1 and CDR2 sequences are SGDLS and YYNGEE. The CDR3 runs 15 residues. Trimming cost V 5 bases and J 5 bases; bases outside gene matches: 7. DNA for the CDR3: TGTGCCAGCAGGGAAGCGACAGGGAATAATTCACCCCTCCACTTT. This translates into CASREATGNNSPLHF.

This sequence joins TRBV7-9 and TRBJ1-2, with D perhaps TRBD1 (6 bases). The CDR3 runs to 15 residues. V lost 6 bases, J lost 0 bases, and 14 bases lay in between. Germline V gene data show CDR1 as SEHNR and CDR2 as FQNEAQ (reference sequence). The CDR3 region has the DNA TGTGCCAGCAGACCCTACAGGGTTACTAACTATGGCTACACCTTC. It codes for CASRPYRVTNYGYTF.

This rearrangement joins TRBV29-1 to TRBJ2-1, with D maybe TRBD2 (5 bases). The CDR3 sequence is 13 residues long. In germline, CDR1 is SQVTM, CDR2 ANQGSEA. The V gene lost 6 bases and the J gene lost 5 bases, with 14 bases spanning the gap. CDR3 DNA: TGCAGCGTCCGGACTCCCCGGCACAATGAGCAGTTCTTC. This codes for CSVRTPRHNEQFF.

A remark on this clone: Other DNA sequences in the sample encode the same CDR3. V is TRBV18 and J is TRBJ2-5; D not resolved. V gave up 4 bases and J gave up 2 bases, with 2 bases separating them. CDR1 is KGHSH, CDR2 LQKENI, per germline. CDR3 length equals 11 residues. The CDR3 coding sequence is TGTGCCAGCTCACGTCAAGAGACCCAGTACTTC. It is translated as CASSRQETQYF. The variable domain in full, with the rest retrieved from reference TRBV18 and TRBJ2-5, is NAGVMQNPRHLVRRRGQEARLRCSPMKGHSHVYWYRQLPEEGLKFMVYLQKENIIDESGMPKERFSAEFPKEGPSILRIQQVVRGDSAAYFCASSRQETQYFGPGTRLLVL.

The chain joins TRBV5-4 to TRBJ2-1; the match to TRBD2 covers 8 bases. The CDR3 covers 17 residues. Per germline, CDR1 SGHNT and CDR2 YYREEE (reference sequence). The V gene end was trimmed by 4 bases and the J gene end by 6 bases; junction bases not matched to a gene: 15. In DNA, the CDR3 is TGTGCCAGCAGCCGGGGCATAGACGGGGGGGCGAGCAATGAGCAGTTCTTC. Translating it yields CASSRGIDGGASNEQFF.

V and J are TRBV5-6 and TRBJ2-1; 7 bases map to TRBD2. In germline, CDR1 is SGHDT, CDR2 YYEEEE. The CDR3 sequence is 15 residues long. V dropped 0 bases and J dropped 5; count of bases not matched to a gene: 5. Written as DNA, the CDR3 is TGTGCCAGCAGCTTGGTCGCGGGAGCTAACAATGAGCAGTTCTTC. Protein sequence: CASSLVAGANNEQFF.

This clone was picked up a small number of times. The V call is TRBV7-9, the J call TRBJ2-1; no firm D call. The CDR3 consists of 15 residues. Germline values: CDR1 SEHNR, CDR2 FQNEAQ (reference sequence). Trimming took 3 bases from V and 0 from J, leaving 9 bases between them. CDR3 nucleotide sequence: TGTGCCAGCAGCTTGAGAGGAAGCTCCTACAATGAGCAGTTCTTC. As protein: CASSLRGSSYNEQFF.

The rearrangement uses TRBV7-9 and TRBJ2-5; 10 bases are shared with TRBD1. The length of the CDR3 is 13 residues. From germline, CDR1 is SEHNR and CDR2 FQNEAQ (reference sequence). Trimming cost V 8 bases and J 6 bases; bases outside gene matches: 6. Written as DNA, the CDR3 is TGTGCCAGCCGGGGACAGGGGATGCAGACCCAGTACTTC. This codes for CASRGQGMQTQYF.

The chain has TRBV30 and TRBJ1-4; D is unresolved. Trimming removed 1 base from V and 3 bases from J, with 15 bases in between. The length of the CDR3 is 16 residues. CDR1 is GTSNPN and CDR2 is SVGIG in the germline V gene (reference sequence). The CDR3, as DNA: TGTGCCTGGAGTGGGAAAGATTCCAGACCTAATGAAAAACTGTTTTTT. Its protein is CAWSGKDSRPNEKLFF.

A single count supports this clone. V and J are TRBV19 and TRBJ2-5; a possible D gene is TRBD2 (6 bases). Germline values: CDR1 LNHDA, CDR2 SQIVND (reference sequence). The CDR3 extends over 12 amino acids. Deletions cut 8 bases from V and 5 bases from J, with 12 bases between. In DNA form, the CDR3 reads TGTGCCAGTGGGACGGCGGGGGAGACCCAGTACTTC. This codes for CASGTAGETQYF.

The chain links TRBV5-1 to TRBJ2-1, with D maybe TRBD2 (5 bases). In germline, CDR1 is SGHRS, CDR2 YFSETQ. Trimming took off 0 bases at V and 8 bases at J, with 15 bases between the two ends. This CDR3 region has 15 residues. CDR3 residues: CASSLANTQRDEQFF. CDR3 coding DNA: TGCGCCAGCAGCTTGGCAAACACCCAGAGGGATGAGCAGTTCTTC. Looking up the rest from reference TRBV5-1 and TRBJ2-1 gives the full variable domain: KAGVTQTPRYLIKTRGQQVTLSCSPISGHRSVSWYQQTPGQGLQFLFEYFSETQRNKGNFPGRFSGRQFSNSRSEMNVSTLELGDSALYLCASSLANTQRDEQFFGPGTRLTVL.

The V gene is TRBV28, the J gene TRBJ1-2; no definite D call. Germline values: CDR1 MDHEN, CDR2 SYDVKM. Deletions cut 6 bases from V and 4 bases from J, with 12 bases between. CDR3 size: 13 residues. In DNA, the CDR3 is TGTGCCAGCAGGGCGGAATCAATCTATGGCTACACCTTC. Its protein product is CASRAESIYGYTF.

In its sample, this clone was seen a few times. The rearrangement links TRBV7-8 to TRBJ1-1, with no clear D. Germline V gene lookup returns CDR1 SGHVS and CDR2 FQNEAQ. The CDR3 is 16 amino acids. Trimming removed 7 bases from V and 7 bases from J, with 25 bases in between. CDR3 nucleotides: TGTGCCAGCACACCCCCTCGCGGTTTAGGGAACCGTGAAGCTTTCTTT. Encoded protein: CASTPPRGLGNREAFF.

This chain connects TRBV30 to TRBJ2-1, with TRBD2 matching over 10 bases. The CDR3 is made up of 20 amino acids. The germline gives CDR1 GTSNPN, CDR2 SVGIG (reference sequence). Trimming at V came to 1 base and at J to 3 bases, leaving 18 bases not matched to a gene. As DNA, the CDR3 is TGTGCCTGGAGTGGGTTCAGTGGTAATCCGACTAGCGGGTTCTACAATGAGCAGTTCTTC. It is translated as CAWSGFSGNPTSGFYNEQFF.

The V and J genes are TRBV6-6 and TRBJ1-5; possibly TRBD1 for D (5 bases). Germline V lookup: CDR1 MNHNY, CDR2 SVGAGI (reference sequence). The CDR3 is 13 amino acids. V was cut by 6 bases and J by 2 bases, with 8 bases left in between. CDR3 sequence reads: CASSPGGNQPQHF. CDR3 in DNA: TGTGCCAGCAGCCCGGGGGGCAATCAGCCCCAGCATTTT.

This chain connects TRBV6-5 to TRBJ2-7; 7 nucleotides match TRBD2. The V segment lost 5 bases and the J segment 2 bases; nucleotides outside the gene matches: 6. The CDR3 consists of 14 residues. The germline V gene has CDR1 MNHEY and CDR2 SVGAGI. The CDR3 reads CASSRDRGAYEQYV. The CDR3 region has the DNA TGTGCCAGCAGTCGCGATCGGGGGGCCTACGAGCAGTACGTC.

The chain recombines TRBV4-2 with TRBJ2-2, with D unclear. Germline-derived CDR1 and CDR2 are LGHNA and YNFKEQ. V was trimmed by 1 base and J by 7 bases, leaving 22 bases between them. There are 18 residues in the CDR3. This chain's CDR3 is CASSQVTSTTVSGGELFF. In nucleotides, the CDR3 is TGTGCCAGCAGCCAAGTTACGTCGACGACCGTCTCCGGCGGGGAGCTGTTTTTT.

CDR3 bases: TGCGCCAGCAGCTTGGATCCACTTGGGGGAGAGCAGTACTTC. It yields the protein CASSLDPLGGEQYF. The rearrangement links TRBV5-1 to TRBJ2-7; D tentatively fits TRBD1 or TRBD2 (5 bases each). V was cut by 0 bases and J by 7 bases, with 14 bases left in between. The germline V gene encodes CDR1 SGHRS and CDR2 YFSETQ. The CDR3 extends over 14 amino acids.

The chain joins TRBV6-1 to TRBJ2-4, with no clear D. This CDR3 is 15 amino acids long. V lost 5 bases to trimming and J lost 0 bases, with 11 bases between them. Germline CDR1 MNHNS, CDR2 SASEGT. The DNA of the CDR3 is TGTGCCAGCAGTATTCCGTTACTAGCCAAAAACATTCAGTACTTC. Its protein product is CASSIPLLAKNIQYF.

The chain couples TRBV9 to TRBJ2-5, with unresolved D. The CDR3 has 11 residues. Trimming cost V 3 bases and J 4 bases, with 4 bases left between them. The germline CDR1 and CDR2 sequences are SGDLS and YYNGEE. This chain's CDR3 is CASSARETQYF. Here the CDR3 DNA reads TGTGCCAGCAGCGCGAGAGAGACCCAGTACTTC.

The V gene is TRBV28, the J gene TRBJ1-1; TRBD1 is a possible D gene (6 bases). There are 15 residues in the CDR3. The V end was cut by 7 bases, the J end by 5 bases, with 20 bases between. In germline, CDR1 is MDHEN, CDR2 SYDVKM. CDR3: CASILGGGARTEAFF. The CDR3 DNA reads as TGTGCCAGCATCCTGGGGGGGGGCGCAAGAACTGAAGCTTTCTTT.

The genes are TRBV27 and TRBJ2-3, with 9 positions matching TRBD2. J gave up 7 bases and V 3 bases, and 14 bases lay outside the gene matches. There are 17 residues in the CDR3. The germline gives CDR1 MNHEY, CDR2 SMNVEV (reference sequence). In DNA, the CDR3 is TGTGCCAGCAGTTTCTTGTTAGCGGGAGTGTCGAGCAATACGCAGTATTTT. Amino acid sequence: CASSFLLAGVSSNTQYF.